The next 5 T cell receptor beta chains were all read from a single sample in a study of T cell repertoires in cytomegalovirus infection. TCRdb re-derived calls from the reads in MiXCR, one entry per CDR3 protein. The profile covers some 320,000 distinct CDR3 sequences, with 25% to 35% appearing a single time and about 19% taken by the ten largest. The antigens for these receptors are not known. Sequencing used cultured PBMCs, obtained from culture after CMV antigen stimulation. Receptors originate from a human donor in good health (CMV status not recorded). Some clones in this sample may be carry-over from other donors' samples.

This clonotype turned up a few times. The chain joins TRBV7-9 to TRBJ2-1, with a possible D match to TRBD2 (7 bases). This CDR3 spans 15 amino acids. Trimming took off 5 bases at V and 6 bases at J, with 17 bases between the two ends. Germline V CDR1 and CDR2: SEHNR, FQNEAQ (reference sequence). The CDR3 DNA follows: TGTGCCAGCAGCCTCGGGGGGCCCCCCCGCAATGAGCAGTTCTTC. Residues: CASSLGGPPRNEQFF.

This clonotype occurred a few times. V usage is TRBV5-1 and J usage is TRBJ2-3; TRBD2 is a possible D gene (6 bases). This CDR3 has 17 residues. CDR1 is SGHRS, CDR2 YFSETQ, per germline. V lost 4 bases, J lost 0 bases, and 18 bases lay in between. The DNA of the CDR3 is TGCGCCAGCAGCGCCACTTTTAGCGGTCAGAGCACAGATACGCAGTATTTT. The encoded protein is CASSATFSGQSTDTQYF.

This rearrangement joins TRBV28 to TRBJ1-2; 8 bases line up with TRBD1. CDR3 size: 14 residues. V lost 5 bases and J lost 4; bases outside the gene matches: 6. Looked up from germline, CDR1 is MDHEN and CDR2 is SYDVKM. DNA for the CDR3: TGTGCCAGCAGTCCGACAGGGGCGCCCTATGGCTACACCTTC. This sequence encodes CASSPTGAPYGYTF.

This clonotype was counted ten times or more. The chain couples TRBV12-3 or TRBV12-4 to TRBJ2-2; D gene ambiguous. The CDR3 has 15 residues. V lost 6 bases and J 0 bases, leaving 11 bases between the germline ends. The CDR3 reads CASSLGLANTGELFF. In DNA form, the CDR3 reads TGTGCCAGCAGCTTGGGTCTCGCGAACACCGGGGAGCTGTTTTTT.

V gene TRBV6-2 or TRBV6-3 combines with J gene TRBJ2-3, with no clear D. CDR1 and CDR2 from the germline V gene are MNHEY and SVGEGT. Deletions cut 5 bases from V and 4 bases from J, with 10 bases between. CDR3 length: 13 residues. CDR3 nucleotide sequence: TGTGCCAGCAGTGTCCAGAGGTCAGATACGCAGTATTTT. Its translation: CASSVQRSDTQYF.